These T cell receptor beta chains were read from a single sample in a study of blood T cell repertoires in COVID-19. TCRdb's copy holds only in-frame clones and misses some; the assay was immunoSEQ multiplex PCR. The data contain 240,000 or so clones, 70% to 90% of them singletons. The sequencing input was PBMCs or T cells enriched from blood (not recorded which). These receptors were obtained from a woman between 35 and 50 years old with acute COVID-19. The CDR3 runs from the conserved cysteine through the conserved F or W. D genes are given only for firm matches. Only some rows state a clone size, as once, few, many or a class for expanded clones.

v_call	j_call	d_call	clone_size	cdr3_aa	cdr3_nt
TRBV7-3	TRBJ1-2	-	-	CASSLATGGGAGYGYTF	TGTGCCAGCAGCTTAGCGACCGGGGGGGGCGCAGGCTATGGCTACACCTTC
TRBV7-6	TRBJ1-6	-	-	CASSRWEGGNSPLHF	TGTGCCAGCAGCCGATGGGAGGGTGGAAATTCACCCCTCCACTTT
TRBV7-3	TRBJ2-3	TRBD2	-	CASSLSGGRTDTQYF	TGTGCCAGCAGCTTATCGGGAGGGAGGACAGATACGCAGTATTTT
TRBV7-9	TRBJ2-1	-	-	CASSGSGSYNEQFF	TGTGCCAGCAGCGGGAGCGGCTCCTACAATGAGCAGTTCTTC
TRBV4-1	TRBJ2-3	-	-	CASSQDPSGANTDTQYF	TGCGCCAGCAGCCAAGACCCTTCAGGGGCCAACACAGATACGCAGTATTTT
TRBV3-1/TRBV3-2	TRBJ1-2	TRBD1	-	CASSPRTGGEGYTF	TGTGCCAGCAGCCCCCGGACAGGGGGCGAAGGCTACACCTTC
TRBV5-1	TRBJ2-1	-	-	CASSLEISSYNEQFF	TGCGCCAGCAGCTTGGAGATCAGCTCCTACAATGAGCAGTTCTTC
TRBV6-5	TRBJ2-2	TRBD1	-	CASNSQGTGELFF	TGTGCCAGCAACTCACAGGGGACCGGGGAGCTGTTTTTT
TRBV6-5	TRBJ1-3	TRBD1	-	CASRPQGLSGNTIYF	TGTGCCAGCAGGCCACAGGGGCTTTCTGGAAACACCATATATTTT
TRBV15	TRBJ2-2	-	-	CATRGGGAGELFF	TGTGCCACCAGAGGGGGTGGGGCCGGGGAGCTGTTTTTT
TRBV11-3	TRBJ2-2	-	-	CASSLEGGSNTGELFF	TGTGCCAGCAGCTTAGAAGGGGGATCGAACACCGGGGAGCTGTTTTTT
TRBV7-2	TRBJ2-3	-	-	CASSLGTSTDTQYF	TGTGCCAGCAGCCTCGGGACTTCGACAGATACGCAGTATTTT
TRBV11-2	TRBJ2-6	-	-	CASSSEITSGANVLTF	TGTGCCAGCAGCTCCGAGATAACCTCTGGGGCCAACGTCCTGACTTTC
TRBV23-1	TRBJ1-5	-	-	CASSQSDHRQDGNQPQHF	TGCGCCAGCAGTCAATCAGACCATAGACAGGATGGCAATCAGCCCCAGCATTTT
TRBV14	TRBJ1-2	-	few	CASSQDQGFRGYYGYTF	TGTGCCAGCAGCCAAGATCAGGGGTTCCGAGGGTATTATGGCTACACCTTC
TRBV11-2	TRBJ2-7	-	-	CASSLAPTEIYEQYF	TGTGCCAGCAGCTTAGCCCCCACGGAGATTTACGAGCAGTACTTC
TRBV5-1	TRBJ2-7	TRBD2	-	CASSSPLAGGWYEQYF	TGCGCCAGCAGCTCCCCTTTGGCGGGAGGGTGGTACGAGCAGTACTTC
TRBV11-3	TRBJ2-7	-	-	CASSAQDRPPYSEQYF	TGTGCCAGCAGCGCCCAGGACAGACCTCCTTACAGCGAGCAGTACTTC
TRBV3-1/TRBV3-2	TRBJ2-1	TRBD2	-	CASSQDQGLVQFF	TGTGCCAGCAGCCAAGATCAGGGACTAGTTCAGTTCTTC
TRBV5-1	TRBJ2-1	TRBD2	-	CASSLVRGRGQEQFF	TGCGCCAGCAGCTTGGTGCGCGGGAGGGGACAGGAGCAGTTCTTC
TRBV2	TRBJ1-6	-	-	CASSNEGEKGSPLHF	TGTGCCAGCAGCAATGAGGGGGAAAAGGGCTCACCCCTCCACTTT
TRBV19	TRBJ2-7	-	-	CASSPDWNTYEQYF	TGTGCCAGTAGTCCGGACTGGAACACCTACGAGCAGTACTTC
TRBV9	TRBJ2-1	-	-	CASSERASDEQFF	TGTGCCAGCAGCGAGAGAGCCTCCGATGAGCAGTTCTTC
TRBV24-1	TRBJ1-1	-	-	CATSDSGRAETEAFF	TGTGCCACCAGTGATTCCGGTCGCGCGGAGACTGAAGCTTTCTTT
TRBV7-6	TRBJ2-1	TRBD1	-	CASKGASWTNEQFF	TGTGCCAGCAAGGGGGCTTCATGGACAAATGAGCAGTTCTTC
TRBV27	TRBJ2-7	-	-	CASSSQRNPYEQYF	TGTGCCAGCAGTTCCCAGCGGAACCCCTACGAGCAGTACTTC
TRBV6-1	TRBJ1-4	-	once	CASSEVRDEKLFF	TGTGCCAGCAGTGAGGTCAGGGATGAAAAACTGTTTTTT
TRBV18	TRBJ2-7	TRBD2	once	CASSPGTSGDEQYF	TGTGCCAGCTCCCCCGGGACTAGTGGAGACGAGCAGTACTTC
TRBV7-9	TRBJ1-5	TRBD1	-	CASSQTGGPYSNQPQHF	TGTGCCAGCAGCCAGACAGGGGGCCCGTATAGCAATCAGCCCCAGCATTTT
TRBV6-1	TRBJ2-5	TRBD2	once	CASSDAAGAFETQYF	TGTGCCAGCAGTGATGCGGCGGGAGCTTTTGAGACCCAGTACTTC
TRBV5-1	TRBJ1-1	-	-	CASSLGAVPEAFF	TGCGCCAGCAGCTTGGGCGCCGTACCTGAAGCTTTCTTT
TRBV27	TRBJ2-1	-	-	CASTPWSGDYNEQFF	TGTGCCAGCACCCCTTGGTCAGGGGACTACAATGAGCAGTTCTTC
TRBV19	TRBJ2-7	TRBD1	-	CASSTDRDYEQYF	TGTGCCAGTAGTACGGACAGGGACTACGAGCAGTACTTC
TRBV11-3	TRBJ2-1	-	-	CASSFSGTGSSYNEQFF	TGTGCCAGCAGCTTTAGCGGGACAGGGAGCTCCTACAATGAGCAGTTCTTC
TRBV5-1	TRBJ2-1	-	-	CASSADGVSYNEQFF	TGCGCCAGCAGCGCGGATGGCGTTTCCTACAATGAGCAGTTCTTC
TRBV2	TRBJ1-4	TRBD1	-	CASGGQGAVEKLFF	TGTGCCAGCGGGGGACAGGGCGCAGTTGAAAAACTGTTTTTT
TRBV7-8	TRBJ2-2	-	-	CASSLGRVSGELFF	TGTGCCAGCAGCTTGGGTCGGGTCAGCGGGGAGCTGTTTTTT
TRBV5-1	TRBJ1-1	TRBD1	-	CASSLDGQGLGTEAFF	TGCGCCAGCAGCTTAGATGGACAGGGCCTCGGCACTGAAGCTTTCTTT
TRBV6-2/TRBV6-3	TRBJ1-2	TRBD1	-	CASSSGGVSYGYTF	TGTGCCAGCAGTTCAGGGGGCGTGAGCTATGGCTACACCTTC
TRBV7-2	TRBJ2-2	TRBD1	-	CASSRDRIGTGELFF	TGTGCCAGCAGCCGGGACAGGATCGGCACCGGGGAGCTGTTTTTT
TRBV5-8	TRBJ2-3	TRBD2	-	CASSLGAGDDTQYF	TGTGCCAGCAGCTTGGGGGCGGGAGATGATACGCAGTATTTT
TRBV4-1	TRBJ1-1	-	few	CASSQDRGGSEAFF	TGCGCCAGCAGCCAAGACAGGGGAGGGTCTGAAGCTTTCTTT
TRBV7-9	TRBJ2-1	-	-	CASSFRDNEQFF	TGTGCCAGCAGCTTTCGAGACAATGAGCAGTTCTTC
TRBV7-9	TRBJ2-3	TRBD1	-	CASSSGQGTDTQYF	TGTGCCAGCAGTTCCGGACAGGGCACAGATACGCAGTATTTT
TRBV5-1	TRBJ1-2	TRBD1	-	CASSTGQGGGYTF	TGCGCCAGCAGCACGGGACAGGGAGGTGGCTACACCTTC